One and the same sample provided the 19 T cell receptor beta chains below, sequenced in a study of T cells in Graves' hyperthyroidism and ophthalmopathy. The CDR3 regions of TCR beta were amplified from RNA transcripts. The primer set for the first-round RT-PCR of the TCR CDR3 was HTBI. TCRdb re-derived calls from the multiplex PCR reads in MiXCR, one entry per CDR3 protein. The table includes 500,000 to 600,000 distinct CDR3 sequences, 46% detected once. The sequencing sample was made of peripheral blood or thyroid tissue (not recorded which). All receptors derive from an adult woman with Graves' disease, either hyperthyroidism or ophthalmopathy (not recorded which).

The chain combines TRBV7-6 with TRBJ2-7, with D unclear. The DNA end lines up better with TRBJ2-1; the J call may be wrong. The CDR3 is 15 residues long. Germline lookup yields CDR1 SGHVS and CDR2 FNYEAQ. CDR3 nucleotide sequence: TGTGCCAGCAGCCAGATCAGGAGCTCCTACAATGAGCAGTTCTTC. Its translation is CASSQIRSSYNEQFF.

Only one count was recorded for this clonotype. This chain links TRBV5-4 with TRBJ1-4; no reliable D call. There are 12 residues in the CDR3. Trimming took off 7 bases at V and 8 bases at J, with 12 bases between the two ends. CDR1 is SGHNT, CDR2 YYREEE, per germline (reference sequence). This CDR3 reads CASRCAGEKLFF. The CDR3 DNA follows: TGTGCCAGCCGATGCGCGGGCGAAAAACTGTTTTTT.

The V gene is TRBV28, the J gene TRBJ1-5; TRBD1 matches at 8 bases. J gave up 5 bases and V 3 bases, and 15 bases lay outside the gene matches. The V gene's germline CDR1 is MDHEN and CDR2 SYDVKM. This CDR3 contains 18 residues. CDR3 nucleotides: TGTGCCAGCAGTTTTCAGGGGGCGATTACCGACGGTGATCAGCCCCAGCATTTT. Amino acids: CASSFQGAITDGDQPQHF.

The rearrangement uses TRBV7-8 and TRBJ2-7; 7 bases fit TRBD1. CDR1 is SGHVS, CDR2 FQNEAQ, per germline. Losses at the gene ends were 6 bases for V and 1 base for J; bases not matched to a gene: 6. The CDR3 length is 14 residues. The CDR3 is CASSGTAPSYEQYF. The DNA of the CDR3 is TGTGCCAGCAGTGGGACAGCGCCTTCCTACGAGCAGTACTTC.

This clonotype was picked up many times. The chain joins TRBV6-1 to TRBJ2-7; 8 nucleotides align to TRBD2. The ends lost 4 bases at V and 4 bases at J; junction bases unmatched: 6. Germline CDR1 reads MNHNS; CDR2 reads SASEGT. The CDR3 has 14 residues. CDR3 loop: CASSVERGRYEQYF. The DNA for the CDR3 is TGTGCCAGCAGTGTTGAGCGGGGGCGTTACGAGCAGTACTTC.

The CDR3 nucleotides are TGCGCCAGCAGCCGACCCAACCAAGAGACCCAGCATTTT. Translated: CASSRPNQETQHF. The chain couples TRBV10-2 to TRBJ1-5; no firm D call. Germline V lookup: CDR1 WSHSY, CDR2 SAAADI. V was pared by 6 bases and J by 11 bases, with 17 bases between. CDR3 length: 13 amino acids.

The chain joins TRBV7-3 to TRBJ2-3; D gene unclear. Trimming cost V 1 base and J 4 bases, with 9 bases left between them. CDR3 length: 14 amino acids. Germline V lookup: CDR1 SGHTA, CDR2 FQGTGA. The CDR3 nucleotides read TGTGCCAGCAGCTTAATATTTGGTTCAGATACGCAGTATTTT. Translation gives CASSLIFGSDTQYF. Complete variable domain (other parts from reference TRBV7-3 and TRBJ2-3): GAGVSQTPSNKVTEKGKYVELRCDPISGHTALYWYRQSLGQGPEFLIYFQGTGAADDSGLPNDRFFAVRPEGSVSTLKIQRTERGDSAVYLCASSLIFGSDTQYFGPGTRLTVL.

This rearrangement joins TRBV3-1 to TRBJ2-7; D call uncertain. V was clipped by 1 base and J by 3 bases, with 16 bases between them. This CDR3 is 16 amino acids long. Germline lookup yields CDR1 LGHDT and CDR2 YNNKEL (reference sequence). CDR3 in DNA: TGTGCCAGCAGCCAAGCGTCGAGCGAGATGGGCTACGAGCAGTACTTC. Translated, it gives CASSQASSEMGYEQYF.

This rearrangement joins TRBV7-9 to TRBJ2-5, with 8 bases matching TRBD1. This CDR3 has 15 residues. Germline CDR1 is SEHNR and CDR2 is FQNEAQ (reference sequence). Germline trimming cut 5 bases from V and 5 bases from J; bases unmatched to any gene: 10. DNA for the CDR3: TGTGCCAGCAGCCCACAGGACAGGGCCTCTGAGACCCAGTACTTC. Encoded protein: CASSPQDRASETQYF.

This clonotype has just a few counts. The chain's CDR3 is CASSLGGGEGQPQHF. The CDR3 DNA reads TGTGCCAGCAGTTTAGGGGGCGGGGAAGGCCAGCCCCAGCATTTT. V and J are TRBV9 and TRBJ1-5; 7 bases fit TRBD1. V shed 5 bases and J 7 bases; nucleotides not matched to a gene: 12. CDR1 and CDR2 (germline): SGDLS, YYNGEE. The CDR3 runs 15 residues.

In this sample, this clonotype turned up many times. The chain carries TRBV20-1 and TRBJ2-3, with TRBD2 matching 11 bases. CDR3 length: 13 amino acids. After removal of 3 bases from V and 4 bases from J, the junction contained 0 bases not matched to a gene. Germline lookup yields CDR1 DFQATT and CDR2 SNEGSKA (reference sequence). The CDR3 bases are TGCAGTGCTAGTAGCGGGGGGGCAGATACGCAGTATTTT. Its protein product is CSASSGGADTQYF.

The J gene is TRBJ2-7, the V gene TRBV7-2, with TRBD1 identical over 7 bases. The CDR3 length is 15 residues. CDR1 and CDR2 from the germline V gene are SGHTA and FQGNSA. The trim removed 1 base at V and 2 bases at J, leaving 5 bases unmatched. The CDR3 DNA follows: TGTGCCAGCAGCTTAGGAAGGACAGGTACCTACGAGCAGTACTTC. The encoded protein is CASSLGRTGTYEQYF.

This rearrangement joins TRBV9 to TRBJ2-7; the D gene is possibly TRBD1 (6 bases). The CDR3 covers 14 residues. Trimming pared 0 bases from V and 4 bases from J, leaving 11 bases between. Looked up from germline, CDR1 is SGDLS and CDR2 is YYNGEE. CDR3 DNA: TGTGCCAGCAGCGTAGGGACAGCGATTTACGAGCAGTACTTC. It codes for CASSVGTAIYEQYF.

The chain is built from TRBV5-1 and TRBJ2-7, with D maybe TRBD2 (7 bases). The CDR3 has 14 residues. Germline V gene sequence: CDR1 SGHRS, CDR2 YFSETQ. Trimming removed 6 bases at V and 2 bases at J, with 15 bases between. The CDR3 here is CASNGGGGTYEQYF. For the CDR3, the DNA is TGCGCCAGCAACGGGGGAGGGGGAACCTACGAGCAGTACTTC. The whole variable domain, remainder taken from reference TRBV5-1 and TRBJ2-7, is KAGVTQTPRYLIKTRGQQVTLSCSPISGHRSVSWYQQTPGQGLQFLFEYFSETQRNKGNFPGRFSGRQFSNSRSEMNVSTLELGDSALYLCASNGGGGTYEQYFGPGTRLTVT.

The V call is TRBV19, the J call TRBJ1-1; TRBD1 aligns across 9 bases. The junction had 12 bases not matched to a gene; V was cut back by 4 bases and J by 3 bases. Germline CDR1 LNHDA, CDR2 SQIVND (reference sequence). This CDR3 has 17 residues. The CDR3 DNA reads TGTGCCAGTAGTACCCGAATCGGGACAGGGAGCCACACTGAAGCTTTCTTT. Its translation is CASSTRIGTGSHTEAFF.

The CDR3 is CASSSRQGVGNTEAFF. The CDR3 nucleotides read TGTGCCAGCAGCTCCCGACAGGGGGTGGGGAACACTGAAGCTTTCTTT. The chain is built from TRBV11-2 and TRBJ1-1, with 9 nucleotides matching TRBD1. Trimming cost V 4 bases and J 1 base; bases outside gene matches: 7. The length of the CDR3 is 16 residues. Per germline, CDR1 SGHAT and CDR2 FQNNGV.

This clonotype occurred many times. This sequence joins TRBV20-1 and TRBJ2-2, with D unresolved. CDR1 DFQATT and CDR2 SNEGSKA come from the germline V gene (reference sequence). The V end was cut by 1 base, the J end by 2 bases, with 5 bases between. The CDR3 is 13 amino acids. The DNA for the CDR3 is TGCAGTGCTAGAGGAAGAAACACCGGGGAGCTGTTTTTT. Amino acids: CSARGRNTGELFF.

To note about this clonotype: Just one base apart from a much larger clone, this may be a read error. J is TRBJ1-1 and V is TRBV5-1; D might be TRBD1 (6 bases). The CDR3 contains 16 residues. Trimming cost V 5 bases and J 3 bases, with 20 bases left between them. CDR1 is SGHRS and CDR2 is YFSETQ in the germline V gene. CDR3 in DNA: TGCGCCAGCAGGTTGTTGCCGCAGGGGTCGGACACTGAAGCTTTCTTT. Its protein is CASRLLPQGSDTEAFF.

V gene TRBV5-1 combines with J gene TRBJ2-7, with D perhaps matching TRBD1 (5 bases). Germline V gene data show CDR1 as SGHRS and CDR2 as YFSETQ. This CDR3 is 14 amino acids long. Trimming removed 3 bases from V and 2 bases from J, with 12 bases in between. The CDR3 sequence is CASSWGRSTYEQYF. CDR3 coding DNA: TGCGCCAGCAGCTGGGGCAGGTCTACCTACGAGCAGTACTTC. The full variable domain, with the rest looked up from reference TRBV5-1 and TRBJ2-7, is KAGVTQTPRYLIKTRGQQVTLSCSPISGHRSVSWYQQTPGQGLQFLFEYFSETQRNKGNFPGRFSGRQFSNSRSEMNVSTLELGDSALYLCASSWGRSTYEQYFGPGTRLTVT.